The T cell receptor (beta chain) under discussion was sequenced for a study of response to subunit inactivated influenza vaccine. Using its own MiXCR run on the RT-PCR reads, TCRdb lists one record per CDR3 protein. Of about 830,000 distinct CDR3 sequences listed, under 20% are singletons. The ends were cut back, 0 bases at V and 1 base at J, with 7 bases in the middle. Germline V gene data show CDR1 as MNHEY and CDR2 as SVGAGI. CDR3 length equals 14 residues. This clonotype was seen many times. The TCR sequence derives from a man between 50 and 59 years old who received an inactivated influenza vaccine. The chain uses TRBV6-5 and TRBJ2-7; D not resolved. This sample comprised PBMCs from blood, obtained approximately 5 days after vaccination. Here the CDR3 reads CASSYSTASYEQYF. DNA of the CDR3: TGTGCCAGCAGTTACTCGACGGCTTCCTACGAGCAGTACTTC.